Each of the 25 T cell receptor beta chains below was sequenced from the same sample in a study of shared clonotypes between healthy human individuals. Assay used: immunoSEQ multiplex PCR; TCRdb lists only in-frame clones, some missing. Of 180,000 or so clones listed, approximately 95% are singletons. Sample: naive CD4+ T cells sorted from blood. The subset denotes: CD45RA+ positively selected. Receptors were obtained from a woman younger than 45 in good health.

CDR3 amino acids: CASSSPGGENEKLFF. The CDR3 DNA follows: TGTGCCAGCAGTTCACCAGGAGGGGAGAATGAAAAACTGTTTTTT. The chain joins TRBV28 to TRBJ1-4; D may be TRBD1 (5 bases). CDR1 is MDHEN, CDR2 SYDVKM, per germline. This CDR3 is 15 amino acids long. Trimming removed 4 bases at V and 5 bases at J, with 14 bases between.

The gene calls are TRBV7-8 and TRBJ2-7; D is unclear. Trimming took 5 bases from V and 3 from J, leaving 5 bases between them. This CDR3 has 11 residues. Germline CDR1 is SGHVS and CDR2 is FQNEAQ. This CDR3 reads CASSLHYEQYF. DNA for the CDR3: TGTGCCAGCAGCCTTCACTACGAGCAGTACTTC.

The V call is TRBV28, the J call TRBJ1-5; 7 bases agree with TRBD1. CDR1 and CDR2 (germline): MDHEN, SYDVKM. Losses at the gene ends were 4 bases for V and 1 base for J; bases not matched to a gene: 1. CDR3 length equals 14 residues. CDR3 DNA: TGTGCCAGCAGTTCGGGACAGAGCAATCAGCCCCAGCATTTT. It is translated as CASSSGQSNQPQHF.

The V and J genes are TRBV11-2 and TRBJ2-7; D ambiguous. Trimming took 1 base from V and 2 from J, leaving 18 bases between them. The CDR3 extends over 17 amino acids. Germline loops: CDR1 SGHAT, CDR2 FQNNGV. CDR3 nucleotides: TGTGCCAGCAGCTTAGTAGCCTCGGGTTCTGGCCCCTACGAGCAGTACTTC. It specifies CASSLVASGSGPYEQYF.

The rearrangement uses TRBV6-5 and TRBJ1-2, with no clear D. Germline V gene lookup returns CDR1 MNHEY and CDR2 SVGAGI. V shed 4 bases and J shed 0 bases, with 3 bases lying between them. The CDR3 is made up of 12 amino acids. As DNA, the CDR3 is TGTGCCAGCAGTTCCACTAACTATGGCTACACCTTC. It specifies CASSSTNYGYTF.

The chain couples TRBV4-2 to TRBJ2-7, with TRBD2 matching over 10 bases. After removal of 2 bases from V and 4 bases from J, the junction contained 8 bases not matched to a gene. CDR1 is LGHNA, CDR2 YNFKEQ, per germline. This CDR3 is built from 16 residues. The CDR3 sequence is CASSQRGSGRRYEQYF. DNA for the CDR3: TGTGCCAGCAGCCAAAGAGGTAGCGGGAGGCGTTACGAGCAGTACTTC.

The gene calls are TRBV4-1 and TRBJ2-7, with 7 nucleotides matching TRBD1. Germline trimming cut 2 bases from V and 1 base from J; bases unmatched to any gene: 11. The CDR3 has 17 amino acids. Per the germline V gene, CDR1 is MGHRA and CDR2 is YSYEKL. The chain's CDR3 is CASSQYEHRGGSYEQYF. CDR3 DNA sequence: TGCGCCAGCAGCCAATATGAACACAGGGGCGGTTCCTACGAGCAGTACTTC.

This clone was picked up one time. The V and J genes are TRBV7-9 and TRBJ2-1, with 9 bases matching TRBD1. Unmatched junction bases numbered 7, after V lost 4 bases and J lost 12 bases. The CDR3 loop spans 13 amino acids. Germline assignment: CDR1 SEHNR and CDR2 FQNEAQ (reference sequence). The CDR3 region has the DNA TGTGCCAGCAGCTCGACAGGGGGACTCGGGCAGTTCTTC. This encodes CASSSTGGLGQFF.

The chain carries TRBV5-1 and TRBJ1-2; the D is unclear. Germline V gene data show CDR1 as SGHRS and CDR2 as YFSETQ. V gave up 4 bases and J gave up 3 bases, with 31 bases separating them. This CDR3 comprises 20 residues. In nucleotides, the CDR3 is TGCGCCAGCAGCCCGGGAACCAGAGCCTTTTACGGGGAACGTGACTATGGCTACACCTTC. It yields the protein CASSPGTRAFYGERDYGYTF.

The chain couples TRBV19 to TRBJ1-5; D not certain. This CDR3 region has 16 residues. V gave up 3 bases and J gave up 2 bases, with 14 bases separating them. CDR1 and CDR2 from the germline V gene are LNHDA and SQIVND (reference sequence). The CDR3 loop is CASSISAPDGNQPQHF. CDR3 coding DNA: TGTGCCAGTAGTATTTCGGCCCCAGACGGCAATCAGCCCCAGCATTTT.

The rearrangement uses TRBV28 and TRBJ1-1; the D gene is possibly TRBD1 (5 bases). CDR3 length equals 14 residues. The germline V gene encodes CDR1 MDHEN and CDR2 SYDVKM. The V end was cut by 6 bases, the J end by 2 bases, with 13 bases between. The CDR3 sequence: CASSPGGGNTEAFF. The CDR3 nucleotides are TGTGCCAGCAGCCCGGGGGGGGGAAACACTGAAGCTTTCTTT.

This clone was detected only once. DNA of the CDR3: TGTGCCAGCAGTGAACTCCCTGGGCCCTACGAGCAGTACTTC. It yields the protein CASSELPGPYEQYF. The chain carries TRBV6-1 and TRBJ2-7; D is ambiguous. Trimming took 2 bases from V and 2 from J, leaving 10 bases between them. Germline lookup yields CDR1 MNHNS and CDR2 SASEGT. This CDR3 region has 14 residues.

The V and J genes are TRBV9 and TRBJ1-4, with TRBD1 matching 7 bases. The CDR3 runs 17 residues. After removal of 0 bases from V and 3 bases from J, the junction contained 8 bases not matched to a gene. In germline, CDR1 is SGDLS, CDR2 YYNGEE. CDR3 DNA sequence: TGTGCCAGCAGCGTAGGACAGGGTTTCGGTTCTAATGAAAAACTGTTTTTT. It is translated as CASSVGQGFGSNEKLFF. The full variable domain, in which reference TRBV9 and TRBJ1-4 provide the parts outside the CDR3, is DSGVTQTPKHLITATGQRVTLRCSPRSGDLSVYWYQQSLDQGLQFLIQYYNGEERAKGNILERFSAQQFPDLHSELNLSSLELGDSALYFCASSVGQGFGSNEKLFFGSGTQLSVL.

The chain uses TRBV2 and TRBJ1-5, with 7 positions matching TRBD1. V shed 5 bases, J shed 0 bases, and the junction held 7 bases outside the gene matches. The CDR3 covers 16 residues. CDR1 and CDR2 from the germline V gene are SNHLY and FYNNEI. CDR3 sequence: CASSLDRQYSNQPQHF. The CDR3 DNA reads TGTGCCAGCAGTCTGGACAGGCAATATAGCAATCAGCCCCAGCATTTT.

This chain connects TRBV7-2 to TRBJ2-7; D call uncertain. The germline gives CDR1 SGHTA, CDR2 FQGNSA. V was trimmed by 5 bases and J by 2 bases, leaving 10 bases between them. The CDR3 runs to 13 residues. The CDR3 protein is CASSPLTTYEQYF. CDR3 sequence (DNA): TGTGCCAGCAGCCCATTAACCACCTACGAGCAGTACTTC.

The chain uses TRBV4-1 and TRBJ1-1; D is possibly TRBD1 (5 bases). V lost 4 bases, J lost 5 bases, and 14 bases lay in between. CDR1 and CDR2 from the germline V gene are MGHRA and YSYEKL. CDR3 length: 14 residues. The CDR3 nucleotides read TGCGCCAGCAGCCGGGGACCTGAGGGGACTGAAGCTTTCTTT. Its translation is CASSRGPEGTEAFF.

The chain is built from TRBV7-6 and TRBJ2-1; D perhaps matches TRBD2 (6 bases). The CDR3 loop spans 18 amino acids. The germline gives CDR1 SGHVS, CDR2 FNYEAQ. With 2 bases removed from V and 2 bases from J, the gap between germline ends came to 19 bases. The CDR3 DNA reads TGTGCCAGCAGCTTAAGTGGGGGACCGGAGGGCCCCTACAATGAGCAGTTCTTC. This sequence encodes CASSLSGGPEGPYNEQFF.

The chain carries TRBV23-1 and TRBJ2-1; the D gene is possibly TRBD1 (7 bases). TRBV23-1 is flagged as an ORF with uncertain function. V lost 7 bases and J lost 10, with 26 bases in between. There are 16 residues in the CDR3. The CDR3 nucleotides are TGCGCCAGCACCCGGGACCAGGGGGGACCAAGTGGGGAGCAGTTCTTC. Its translation is CASTRDQGGPSGEQFF.

The chain links TRBV7-9 to TRBJ2-6, with a weak D call TRBD1 (6 bases). The CDR3 sequence is 17 residues long. V lost 4 bases, J lost 4 bases, and 17 bases lay in between. Per germline, CDR1 SEHNR and CDR2 FQNEAQ (reference sequence). CDR3 loop: CASSSTMDSSGANVLTF. The CDR3 DNA reads as TGTGCCAGCAGCTCAACTATGGACAGTTCCGGGGCCAACGTCCTGACTTTC.

This clone was counted only a few times. The J gene is TRBJ1-5, the V gene TRBV4-1; the D is unclear. Germline lookup yields CDR1 MGHRA and CDR2 YSYEKL. Trimming left V 3 bases short and J 0 bases short, with 9 bases between. This CDR3 region has 15 residues. CDR3 nucleotide sequence: TGCGCCAGCAGCCAGGCGGGGTATAGCAATCAGCCCCAGCATTTT. Its translation: CASSQAGYSNQPQHF.

The J gene is TRBJ2-5, the V gene TRBV2, with D unclear. Germline assignment: CDR1 SNHLY and CDR2 FYNNEI. CDR3 length: 13 amino acids. V lost 9 bases, J lost 4 bases, and 15 bases lay in between. The CDR3 loop reads CASTRAYGETQYF. CDR3 sequence (DNA): TGTGCCAGTACAAGGGCGTATGGAGAGACCCAGTACTTC.

This rearrangement joins TRBV10-3 to TRBJ2-2; no clear D. V lost 5 bases and J lost 3, with 7 bases in between. This CDR3 comprises 13 residues. Per germline, CDR1 ENHRY and CDR2 SYGVKD. CDR3 protein: CAISPADTGELFF. DNA for the CDR3: TGTGCCATCAGTCCTGCGGACACCGGGGAGCTGTTTTTT.

The rearrangement uses TRBV15 and TRBJ2-7, with 9 bases lining up with TRBD1. Germline loops: CDR1 LNHNV, CDR2 YYDKDF (reference sequence). Germline trimming cut 1 base from V and 5 bases from J; bases unmatched to any gene: 6. This CDR3 has 15 residues. The CDR3 sequence is CATSRVGDRANEQYF. The CDR3 DNA reads as TGTGCCACCAGCAGAGTGGGGGACAGGGCCAACGAGCAGTACTTC.

The gene calls are TRBV20-1 and TRBJ2-7, with D unclear. The V end lost 6 bases, the J end lost 5 bases, and 11 bases lay between the germline ends. The CDR3 runs to 11 residues. From germline, CDR1 is DFQATT and CDR2 SNEGSKA (reference sequence). The CDR3 here is CSAASRHEQYF. CDR3 coding DNA: TGCAGTGCGGCCTCGAGGCACGAGCAGTACTTC.

This chain links TRBV30 with TRBJ2-2; 12 nucleotides agree with TRBD1. J gave up 3 bases and V 1 base, and 3 bases lay outside the gene matches. This CDR3 contains 16 residues. Germline CDR1 reads GTSNPN; CDR2 reads SVGIG (reference sequence). The CDR3: CAWSEGTGGHTGELFF. CDR3 sequence (DNA): TGTGCCTGGAGTGAGGGGACAGGGGGCCACACCGGGGAGCTGTTTTTT.